This T cell receptor (beta chain) was found in a study of metastatic and nonmetastatic thyroid tumors (dated by TCRdb to about 2020). For the wider study: Repertoires from peripheral blood and from tumor or nodule tissue samples of malignant and benign thyroid patients were compared. Overall study results and their limits: In both blood and tumor samples, TCR beta diversity was reported to be significantly higher in malignant tumors than in benign nodules.

V drops 6 bases and J drops 3 bases, leaving 5 bases in between. The CDR3, from cysteine to phenylalanine, totals 11 residues. Solely the CDR3 DNA is kept, with 33 bases framed from the first base. This clone was recorded many times. This receptor's antigen is unknown. No much larger clone is present one base from it, and per-base qualities are unavailable. None of the patients had been given any treatment before thyroid surgery. Patient clinical samples collected from 2012 to 2018 were retrospectively analysed using T-cell receptor beta sequencing. Library method: PCR. The sequencer listed for this sample is Illumina HiSeq 4000. High-throughput sequencing was used to profile the TCR beta-chain CDR3 region of each patient. In the authors' own workflow: A classifier to discriminate distant-metastatic papillary thyroid cancer patients was built from CDR3 differences across clinicopathological groups. Repertoire diversity was assessed with the Shannon index, and tumor-blood repertoire similarity with the Morisita-Horn index. Starting from the raw public reads, TCRdb applied fastp trimming at Q25, assembled clones with MiXCR and retained in-frame beta chains. The V and J calls and clone size are TCRdb's, not the authors'. This sample gives almost 85,000 clones in total; approximately 13% of them show up just once. The ten largest account for 8.5% to 10% of the sample.

This receptor was obtained from a female donor with papillary thyroid cancer or a benign thyroid nodule (not recorded which). Some clones in this sample may be carry-over from other donors' samples. The receptor chain draws on TRBV12-3 or TRBV12-4 and TRBJ2-5; the D gene identity is not certain. The material sequenced was tumor tissue. The bases read TGTGCCAGCAGCCAAAAAGAGACCCAGTACTTC. Translated, this gives CASSQKETQYF.